This T cell receptor beta chain was captured in a study of T cell responses to AZD1222 COVID-19 vaccine. Background on the study: The analysis combined second doses at about 4 or about 12 weeks. Study conclusions and caveats: Baseline seropositives among AZD1222 recipients totaled only 5 to 7. Clonal diversity was possibly underestimated, and white British individuals and females predominated among donors.

Only in-frame clones appear in the TCRdb table, and some are missing; sequencing was by immunoSEQ multiplex PCR. There are 150,000 or so clones in the sample; around 91% occur only once, and around 5.2% lies in the top ten. V was trimmed by 6 bases and J by 0 bases, leaving 6 bases between them. This CDR3 comprises 13 residues. A remark on this clone: Its target is unknown.

Specimen: peripheral blood, collected on day 0 of AZD1222 vaccination. The chain is built from TRBV12-3 or TRBV12-4 and TRBJ1-3, with a weak D call TRBD1 (5 bases). The sequence derives from an adult in good health. The DNA for the CDR3 is TGTGCCAGCAGACAGGCCTCTGGAAACACCATATATTTT. As protein: CASRQASGNTIYF.